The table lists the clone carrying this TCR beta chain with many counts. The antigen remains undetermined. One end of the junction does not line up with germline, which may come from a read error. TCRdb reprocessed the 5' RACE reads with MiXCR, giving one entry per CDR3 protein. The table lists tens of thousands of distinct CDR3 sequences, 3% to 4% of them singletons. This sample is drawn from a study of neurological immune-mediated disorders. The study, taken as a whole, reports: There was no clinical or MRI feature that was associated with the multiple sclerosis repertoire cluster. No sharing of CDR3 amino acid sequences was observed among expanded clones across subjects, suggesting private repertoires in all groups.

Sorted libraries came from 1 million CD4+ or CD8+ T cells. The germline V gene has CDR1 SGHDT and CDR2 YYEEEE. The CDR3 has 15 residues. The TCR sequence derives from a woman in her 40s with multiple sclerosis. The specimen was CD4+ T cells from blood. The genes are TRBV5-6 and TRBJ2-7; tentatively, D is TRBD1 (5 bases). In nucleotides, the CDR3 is TGTGCCAGCAGGTCCCTGGGCAGGGCCTCCTCCGAGCAGTACTTC. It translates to CASRSLGRASSEQYF.